This T cell receptor beta chain was captured by sequencing in a study of CD8+ T cells in alopecia areata. About the study: Affected scalp percentage gauged treated patients' severity.

Regarding treatment: oral pan-JAK inhibitor, 5-10 mg twice daily. Investigators isolated RNA and reverse transcribed it into cDNA to act as the sequencing template. The table came from immunoSEQ multiplex PCR; TCRdb's copy has only in-frame clones and leaves some out. The sample carries 150,000 to 200,000 clones, under 80% recorded once. The CDR3 contains 14 residues. The germline V gene has CDR1 MGHDK and CDR2 SYGVNS. The trim removed 4 bases at V and 5 bases at J, leaving 5 bases unmatched. Here the sequenced sample was CD4+ T cells sorted from blood, taken at roughly week 49, from a patient treated with tofacitinib. This receptor was identified in a human donor with alopecia areata. The chain recombines TRBV25-1 with TRBJ1-1, with 9 bases that match TRBD1. The CDR3 DNA reads as TGTGCCAGCAGTGCGTTACAGGGGGCTACTGAAGCTTTCTTT. Translated, it gives CASSALQGATEAFF.